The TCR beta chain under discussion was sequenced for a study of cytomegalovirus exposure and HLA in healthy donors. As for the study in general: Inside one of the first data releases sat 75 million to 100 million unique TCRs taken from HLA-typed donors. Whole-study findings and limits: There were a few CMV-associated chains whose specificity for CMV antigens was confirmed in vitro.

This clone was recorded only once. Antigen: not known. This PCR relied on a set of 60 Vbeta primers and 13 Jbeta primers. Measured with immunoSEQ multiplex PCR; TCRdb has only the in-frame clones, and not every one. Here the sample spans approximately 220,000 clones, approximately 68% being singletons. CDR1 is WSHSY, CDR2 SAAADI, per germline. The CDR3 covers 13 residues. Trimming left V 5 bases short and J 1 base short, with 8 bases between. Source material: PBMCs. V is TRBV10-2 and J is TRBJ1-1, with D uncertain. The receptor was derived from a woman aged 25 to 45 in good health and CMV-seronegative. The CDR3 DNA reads TGCGCCAGCAGTCGGGGTAGGAACACTGAAGCTTTCTTT. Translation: CASSRGRNTEAFF.